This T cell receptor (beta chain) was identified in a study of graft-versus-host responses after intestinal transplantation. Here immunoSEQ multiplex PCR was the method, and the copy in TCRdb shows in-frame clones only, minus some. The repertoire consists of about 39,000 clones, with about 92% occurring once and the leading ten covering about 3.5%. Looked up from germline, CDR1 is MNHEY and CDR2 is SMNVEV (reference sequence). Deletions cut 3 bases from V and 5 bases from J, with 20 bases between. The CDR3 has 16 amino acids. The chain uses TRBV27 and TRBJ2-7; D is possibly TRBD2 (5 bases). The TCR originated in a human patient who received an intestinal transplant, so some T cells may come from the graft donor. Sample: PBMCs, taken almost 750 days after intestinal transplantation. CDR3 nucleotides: TGTGCCAGCAGTTTTCTCCCGGGTCCAGAGGGCCACGAGCAGTACTTC. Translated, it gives CASSFLPGPEGHEQYF.